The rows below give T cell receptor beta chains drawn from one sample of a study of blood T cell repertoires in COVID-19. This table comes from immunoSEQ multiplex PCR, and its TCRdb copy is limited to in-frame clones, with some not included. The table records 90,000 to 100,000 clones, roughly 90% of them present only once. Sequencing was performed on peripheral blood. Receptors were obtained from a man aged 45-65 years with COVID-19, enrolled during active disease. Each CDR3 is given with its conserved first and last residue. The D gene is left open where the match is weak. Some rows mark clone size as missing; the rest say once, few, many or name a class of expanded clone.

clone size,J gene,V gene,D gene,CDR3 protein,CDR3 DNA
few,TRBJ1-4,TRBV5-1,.,CASSLGTATTNEKLFF,TGCGCCAGCAGCCTCGGGACTGCGACAACTAATGAAAAACTGTTTTTT
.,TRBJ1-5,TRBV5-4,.,CASSSDSHQPQHF,TGTGCCAGCAGCTCGGACTCTCATCAGCCCCAGCATTTT
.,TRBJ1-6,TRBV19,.,CASSIAGIKNSPLHF,TGTGCCAGTAGTATTGCCGGGATTAAGAATTCACCCCTCCACTTT
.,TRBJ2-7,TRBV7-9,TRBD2,CASTQTSETTQGPTYEQYF,TGTGCCAGCACCCAAACTAGCGAAACAACTCAAGGTCCTACCTACGAGCAGTACTTC
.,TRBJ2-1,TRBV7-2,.,CASSLAGGLLSYNEQFF,TGTGCCAGCAGCTTAGCGGGGGGACTCTTATCCTACAATGAGCAGTTCTTC
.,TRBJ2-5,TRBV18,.,CASSPSTLGAQYF,TGTGCCAGCTCACCGAGCACATTAGGAGCCCAGTACTTC
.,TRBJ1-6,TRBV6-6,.,CASSSGQNYNSPLHF,TGTGCCAGCAGTTCTGGACAGAACTATAATTCACCCCTCCACTTT
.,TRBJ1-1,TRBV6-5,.,CASRVGSTEAFF,TGTGCCAGCAGGGTAGGGAGCACTGAAGCTTTCTTT
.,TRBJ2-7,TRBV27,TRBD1,CASSLDRGLSYEQYF,TGTGCCAGCAGCCTCGACAGGGGGCTTTCCTACGAGCAGTACTTC
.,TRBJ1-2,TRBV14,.,CASSQARGSVGGYTF,TGTGCCAGCAGCCAGGCCCGAGGGTCTGTTGGGGGCTACACCTTC
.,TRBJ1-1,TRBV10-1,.,CASSEDNGGGNGEAFF,TGCGCCAGCAGTGAGGATAACGGAGGTGGGAATGGTGAAGCTTTCTTT
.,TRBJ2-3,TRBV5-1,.,CASSRRGALAEDTQYF,TGCGCCAGCAGCCGCAGGGGAGCCCTGGCGGAAGATACGCAGTATTTT
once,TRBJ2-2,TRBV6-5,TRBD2,CASSPQAGGPRELFF,TGTGCCAGCAGTCCCCAAGCGGGGGGGCCTCGGGAGCTGTTTTTT
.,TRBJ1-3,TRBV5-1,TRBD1,CASSQGQGATGNTIYF,TGCGCCAGCAGCCAAGGACAGGGGGCTACTGGAAACACCATATATTTT
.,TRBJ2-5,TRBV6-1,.,CASSEGGPPRETQYF,TGTGCCAGCAGTGAAGGGGGCCCTCCTCGGGAGACCCAGTACTTC
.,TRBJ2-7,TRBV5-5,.,CASSPQSETGSYEQYF,TGTGCCAGCAGCCCCCAATCCGAGACGGGCTCCTACGAGCAGTACTTC
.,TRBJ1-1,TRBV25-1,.,CASVKGGDTEAFF,TGTGCCAGCGTCAAGGGAGGTGACACTGAAGCTTTCTTT
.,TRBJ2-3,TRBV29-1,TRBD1,CSGGLGQGKDTQYF,TGCAGCGGGGGGTTGGGACAGGGTAAAGATACGCAGTATTTT
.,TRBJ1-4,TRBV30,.,CAWSGGGRNEKLFF,TGTGCCTGGTCGGGGGGAGGACGGAATGAAAAACTGTTTTTT
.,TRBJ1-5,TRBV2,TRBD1,CASSLRAGQGGSNQPQHF,TGTGCCAGCAGTCTTAGGGCGGGACAGGGGGGAAGCAATCAGCCCCAGCATTTT
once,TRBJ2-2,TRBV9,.,CASSVGRSYTGELFF,TGTGCCAGCAGCGTAGGACGGAGTTACACCGGGGAGCTGTTTTTT
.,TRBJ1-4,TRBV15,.,CATSRDQEDEKLFF,TGTGCCACCAGCAGAGACCAGGAAGATGAAAAACTGTTTTTT
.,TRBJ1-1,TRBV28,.,CASSLWTGAEAFF,TGTGCCAGCAGTCTATGGACTGGAGCTGAAGCTTTCTTT
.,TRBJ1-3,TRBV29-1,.,CSVVPNSAGNTIYF,TGCAGCGTTGTCCCCAATTCGGCTGGAAACACCATATATTTT
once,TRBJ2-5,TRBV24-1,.,CATSGTAPEGTQYF,TGTGCCACCAGCGGGACAGCGCCGGAGGGGACCCAGTACTTC
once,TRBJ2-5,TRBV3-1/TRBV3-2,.,CASSQGTYQETQYF,TGTGCCAGCAGCCAAGGGACATACCAAGAGACCCAGTACTTC
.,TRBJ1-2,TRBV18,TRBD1,CASSPNEQGFGYTF,TGTGCCAGCTCACCGAATGAACAGGGGTTCGGCTACACCTTC
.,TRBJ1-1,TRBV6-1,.,CASSEGLRTEAFF,TGTGCCAGCAGTGAAGGTTTACGGACTGAAGCTTTCTTT
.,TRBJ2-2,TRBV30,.,CAWSQTGRRTGELFF,TGTGCCTGGAGCCAGACAGGGAGGAGAACCGGGGAGCTGTTTTTT
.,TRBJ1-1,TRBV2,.,CASSGLMANTEAFF,TGTGCCAGCAGTGGACTCATGGCTAACACTGAAGCTTTCTTT
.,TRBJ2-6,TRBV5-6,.,CASSLVQGLSGANVLTF,TGTGCCAGCAGCTTGGTACAGGGCCTCTCTGGGGCCAACGTCCTGACTTTC
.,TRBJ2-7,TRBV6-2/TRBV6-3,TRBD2,CASSYDVTSRPHF,TGTGCCAGCAGTTACGATGTGACTAGCAGACCTCACTTC
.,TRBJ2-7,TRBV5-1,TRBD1,CASSLAGQGGEQYF,TGCGCCAGCAGCTTGGCGGGACAGGGAGGCGAGCAGTACTTC
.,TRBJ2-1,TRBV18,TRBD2,CASSLPDRGLAGYNEQFF,TGTGCCAGCTCACTTCCGGACAGGGGACTAGCGGGCTACAATGAGCAGTTCTTC
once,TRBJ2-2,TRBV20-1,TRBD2,CSASLSSGGRTGELFF,TGCAGTGCTAGTCTCAGTTCGGGGGGGCGTACCGGGGAGCTGTTTTTT
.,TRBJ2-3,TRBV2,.,CASKNLDGGRSTDTQYF,TGTGCCAGCAAAAACCTAGACGGGGGGCGAAGCACAGATACGCAGTATTTT
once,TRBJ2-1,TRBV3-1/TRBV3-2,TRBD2,CASSQDLAGGGEQFF,TGTGCCAGCAGCCAAGACCTAGCGGGGGGAGGTGAGCAGTTCTTC
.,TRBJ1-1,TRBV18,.,CASSPQGPNTEAFF,TGTGCCAGCTCACCACAGGGGCCCAACACTGAAGCTTTCTTT